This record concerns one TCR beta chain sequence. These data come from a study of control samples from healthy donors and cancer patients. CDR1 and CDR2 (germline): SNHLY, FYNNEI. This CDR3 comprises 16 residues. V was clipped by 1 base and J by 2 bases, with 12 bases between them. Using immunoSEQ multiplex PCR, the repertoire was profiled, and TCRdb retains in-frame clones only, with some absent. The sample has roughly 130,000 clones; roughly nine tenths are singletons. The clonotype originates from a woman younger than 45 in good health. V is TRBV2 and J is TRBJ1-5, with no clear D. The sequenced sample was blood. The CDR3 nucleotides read TGTGCCAGCAGTGAAGGGAGGACCCAAGGCAATCAGCCCCAGCATTTT. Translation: CASSEGRTQGNQPQHF.